Listed below are T cell receptor beta chains from one sample, sequenced in a study of cytomegalovirus exposure and HLA in healthy donors. TCRdb's copy holds only in-frame clones and misses some; the assay was immunoSEQ multiplex PCR. This sample has about 160,000 clones, with roughly 79% found just once. Sequenced material: PBMCs. Receptors originate from a man between 18 and 35 years old in good health and CMV-seropositive. Both conserved end residues are part of each CDR3. The D gene is left open where the match is weak. Size values are once, few and many counts, or a class for expanded clones, and some rows have none.

>-|TRBV5-1|18|-|TRBJ2-7
TGCGCCAGCAGCTTGCTGACAGGGACTGAAACAGCGACCTACGAGCAGTACTTC
CASSLLTGTETATYEQYF
>-|TRBV7-6|17|TRBD2|TRBJ2-4
TGTGCCAGCAGCCCCGCCGGGACTAGCGGGAGTTTTAACATTCAGTACTTC
CASSPAGTSGSFNIQYF
>-|TRBV6-1|13|TRBD2|TRBJ2-5
TGTGCCAGCAGTGCTGGGGGGGGAGAGACCCAGTACTTC
CASSAGGGETQYF
>-|TRBV9|14|-|TRBJ1-2
TGTGCCAGCAGCGAGGACACAGGGAGTGGCGGCTACACCTTC
CASSEDTGSGGYTF
>-|TRBV15|13|-|TRBJ1-5
TGTGCCACCAGTCCAGGGAGCAATCAGCCCCAGCATTTT
CATSPGSNQPQHF
>-|TRBV14|17|-|TRBJ2-1
TGTGCCAGCAGCCAACTGATCAGAAGGGGCTCCTACAATGAGCAGTTCTTC
CASSQLIRRGSYNEQFF
>-|TRBV5-4|16|TRBD2|TRBJ2-1
TGTGCCAGCAGCCGAGAGCGGGAGTTGTCCTACAATGAGCAGTTCTTC
CASSRERELSYNEQFF
>-|TRBV12-5|13|-|TRBJ1-5
TGTGCTAGTGGTCCATTCACAGGGCAGCCCCAGCATTTT
CASGPFTGQPQHF
>-|TRBV6-1|15|-|TRBJ2-1
TGTGCCAGCAGTGAAGAAACGGGCTCCTACAATGAGCAGTTCTTC
CASSEETGSYNEQFF
>-|TRBV7-2|16|-|TRBJ2-1
TGTGCCAGCAGCCGGGGGAGTTCCTTCTCCTACAATGAGCAGTTCTTC
CASSRGSSFSYNEQFF
>-|TRBV19|17|-|TRBJ1-1
TGTGCCAGTACCTCAGGTAGGGGGTCCGGTATGAACACTGAAGCTTTCTTT
CASTSGRGSGMNTEAFF
>once|TRBV7-8|14|-|TRBJ2-1
TGTGCCAGCAGCCATACGAGGGCGAGGCGTGAGCAGTTCTTC
CASSHTRARREQFF
>-|TRBV29-1|13|TRBD1|TRBJ2-1
TGCAGCGTGGGACAGGGCTCTAACAATGAGCAGTTCTTC
CSVGQGSNNEQFF
>-|TRBV13|14|TRBD1|TRBJ2-7
TGTGCCAGCAGCGGCCGACAGGGAGACTACGAGCAGTACTTC
CASSGRQGDYEQYF
>few|TRBV5-5|13|-|TRBJ2-5
TGTGCCAGCAGCTTGTCGACTACCGAGACCCAGTACTTC
CASSLSTTETQYF
>once|TRBV28|19|TRBD2|TRBJ2-1
TGTGCCAGCAGTTTCCTCCAAGGGGTAGCGGGGACTTCTTACAATGAGCAGTTCTTC
CASSFLQGVAGTSYNEQFF
>-|TRBV5-1|13|-|TRBJ1-1
TGCGCCAGCAGCTTGGCCGGACAGCCTGAAGCTTTCTTT
CASSLAGQPEAFF
>-|TRBV5-5|13|-|TRBJ2-5
TGTGCCAGCAGCCGGGGTCCTCGGGAGACCCAGTACTTC
CASSRGPRETQYF
>few|TRBV6-5|13|TRBD2|TRBJ2-7
TGTGCCAGCAGGAAGCGGGAGGGCAACGAGCAGTACTTC
CASRKREGNEQYF
>-|TRBV29-1|14|TRBD1|TRBJ2-1
TGCAGCGTTCCCGGGACAGGGTATGTGGATGAGCAGTTCTTC
CSVPGTGYVDEQFF
>-|TRBV9|15|TRBD1|TRBJ2-7
TGTGCCAGCAGCGGGCTGGAACAGGGGATCTACGAGCAGTACTTC
CASSGLEQGIYEQYF
>-|TRBV30|14|TRBD1|TRBJ1-1
TGTGCCTGGATTTTCGGACAGGAGAACACTGAAGCTTTCTTT
CAWIFGQENTEAFF
>few|TRBV5-4|15|-|TRBJ1-1
TGTGCCAGCAGCTTGGTTCGCGGAGTGGGCACTGAAGCTTTCTTT
CASSLVRGVGTEAFF
>-|TRBV7-9|15|-|TRBJ1-1
TGTGCCAGCAGCTTGACAGATTCCCAAGGCACTGAAGCTTTCTTT
CASSLTDSQGTEAFF
>once|TRBV19|16|-|TRBJ1-1
TGTGCCAGACAGACCCGGATCAGACAAGGAATCACTGAAGCTTTCTTT
CARQTRIRQGITEAFF
>-|TRBV7-9|15|-|TRBJ2-5
TGTGCCAGCAGCTTAGGCTTTGCAGACCAAGAGACCCAGTACTTC
CASSLGFADQETQYF
>-|TRBV5-1|15|-|TRBJ2-3
TGCGCCAGCAGCTTGGGGGGGCCGGGCACAGATACGCAGTATTTT
CASSLGGPGTDTQYF
>once|TRBV29-1|14|TRBD2|TRBJ2-7
TGCAGCGTTGTAGAGGGGCGGGGGACCTACGAGCAGTACTTC
CSVVEGRGTYEQYF